Detailed here is one TCR beta chain. Its antigen is unknown. The input lacks base qualities; no much larger clone sits a single base away. Donors were a few dozen systemically healthy Caucasian individuals from Russia aged roughly 6 to 95 years. Roughly 9.5 milliliters of peripheral blood were drawn from each donor into EDTA-treated Vacutainer tubes. PBMCs were isolated by Ficoll-Paque density-gradient centrifugation, with at least 7 million obtained per sample. Trizol reagent was used to extract total RNA from the PBMCs, yielding at least 5.5 micrograms per sample. The percentages of naive CD45RAhigh/CD27high T cells were determined by flow cytometry on a PBMC aliquot from every donor. Libraries were made using 5' RACE. Reads for this sample came from an Illumina HiSeq 2500. A second roughly 6 to 12 cycle PCR used a sample-barcoded 5' primer and a J-beta primer mix. A unique molecular identifier was introduced onto each TCR beta cDNA molecule by a template-switch 5' adaptor carrying 12 random nucleotides. At least 2.5 million CDR3-containing paired-end reads were obtained from each sample. The Mint cDNA synthesis kit, primed by a TRBC-specific oligonucleotide, was used to synthesize first-strand cDNA from all RNA. Following uracil-DNA glycosylase treatment, a first 18-cycle PCR with universal primers M1SS and BC2_uni_R was performed on all cDNA. Under the source paper's analysis protocol: For normalization, 1 million high-quality reads were randomly selected from each sample, with every read carrying a distinct molecular identifier. Instead of being binned into consensus sequences, reads that shared molecular identifiers were thrown out. CDR3 identification, clonotype clustering and error correction used MiTCR with a Q25 quality threshold and the strictest error-elimination algorithm. A nonparametric unseen species model with Euler transformation was used to estimate a lower bound on total TCR beta diversity. TCRdb reanalyzed the raw reads on its own, using fastp at Q25 for trimming and MiXCR for clone calling, and kept in-frame beta chains. Identical CDR3 proteins give one entry, which carries the most common genes and DNA. The V and J calls reflect TCRdb's pipeline rather than the authors' work. For this sample the table gives just over 800,000 distinct CDR3 sequences, of which under 80% were detected only once. The ten largest clones represent approximately 30% of the sample.

Inclusive of the bounding cysteine and phenylalanine, the CDR3 is 15 residues long. Of the read, only the CDR3 DNA is kept; its 45 bases are in frame from base 1. Trimming takes 5 bases off V and 1 base off J; junction bases not matched to a gene: 6. CDR1 SQVTM and CDR2 ANQGSEA were looked up in the germline V gene. The data were obtained in a study of blood T cells in healthy people across ages (dated by TCRdb to about 2015). For context, the study as a whole: In model experiments, template switching captured about one uniquely barcoded TCR beta cDNA molecule for every two T cells. For two donors (one aged 18 to 30 and one aged 80 or older), the study analyzed two additional independent replicas of 1 million unique cDNA reads from the same blood draw. Donors of different ages were randomly distributed across sequencing lanes to avoid experimental bias. The study measured age-related changes in TCR beta repertoire diversity using deep sequencing normalized with unique cDNA molecular identifiers. The donors were divided into four age groups: young (average approximately 15 years), middle-aged (around 37), aged (approximately 62) and long-lived (nearly 85). General study outcomes and caveats: Donor CMV infection status was unknown, potentially confounding age-related changes in expanded clonotypes. Conclusive comparison of naive and antigen-experienced compartments was prevented by the profiling of bulk unsorted PBMCs. Estimates of total diversity based on one million sequenced T cells were regarded as lower bounds and as underestimates. Observed TCR beta diversity correlated strongly with the percentage of naive T cells measured by flow cytometry. Compared with the aged group, the long-lived group had more naive CD4+ T cells, fewer expanded clones and increased TCR diversity, a pattern suggesting age selection. Observed TCR beta diversity per million T cells fell roughly linearly with age, and a significant reduction was already apparent by age around 36.

Source material: blood. This receptor was obtained from a man under 40 in good health. Recombination connected TRBV29-1 to TRBJ2-3, and 10 junction bases match TRBD1. CDR3 reads: CSVPRDRGGTDTQYF. The nucleotide sequence is TGCAGCGTTCCCCGGGACAGGGGAGGCACAGATACGCAGTATTTT.